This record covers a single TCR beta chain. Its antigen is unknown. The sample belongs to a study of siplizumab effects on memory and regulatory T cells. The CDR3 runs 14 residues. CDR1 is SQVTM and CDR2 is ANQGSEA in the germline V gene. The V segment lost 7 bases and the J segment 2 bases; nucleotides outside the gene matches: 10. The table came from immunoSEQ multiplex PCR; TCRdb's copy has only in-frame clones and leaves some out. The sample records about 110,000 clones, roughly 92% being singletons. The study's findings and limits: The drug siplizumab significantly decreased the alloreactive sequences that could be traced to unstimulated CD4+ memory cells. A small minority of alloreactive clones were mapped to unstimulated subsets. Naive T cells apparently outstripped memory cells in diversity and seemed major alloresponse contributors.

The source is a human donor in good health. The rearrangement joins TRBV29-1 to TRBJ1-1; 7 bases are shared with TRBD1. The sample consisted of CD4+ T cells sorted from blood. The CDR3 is CSAGGEGANTEAFF. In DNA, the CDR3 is TGCAGCGCGGGAGGGGAGGGGGCAAACACTGAAGCTTTCTTT.